Following are 27 T cell receptor beta chains from one sample sequenced in a study of T-cell reconstitution after alpha-beta-depleted transplantation in children (dated by TCRdb to the mid-2010s). The method behind the library was PCR. The instrument given in TCRdb is Illumina HiSeq 2500. To normalize quantification of the TCRbeta repertoire, the TCR libraries were built with molecular barcoding that relied on unique molecular identifiers. The public reads were run again by TCRdb, first through fastp at Q25 and then through MiXCR, and only productive beta chains were kept. For every CDR3 protein sequence, its rows merge into one entry that carries the most common genes and DNA. In this sample the table shows about 610,000 distinct CDR3 sequences, roughly a tenth of which occur a single time. Of the sample, less than 5% is held by the ten largest clones. The sequencing used PBMCs from the stem cell graft donor, collected from the stem cell graft. The receptors come from a human donor who donated a stem cell graft to a child with acute myeloid leukemia.

This clonotype was picked up a small number of times. This chain connects TRBV6-5 to TRBJ1-6, with TRBD1 matching 9 bases. J lost 8 bases, V lost 0 bases, and 8 bases had no gene match. The CDR3 is 17 residues long. Germline V gene sequence: CDR1 MNHEY, CDR2 SVGAGI. The CDR3 reads CASSYSPPGQGDSPLHF. The CDR3 DNA reads as TGTGCCAGCAGTTACTCACCCCCGGGACAGGGAGATTCACCCCTCCACTTT.

This clonotype was seen a handful of times. In DNA, the CDR3 is TGTGCCAGCAGCTTAAACACGGGAGCATACAATGAGCAGTTCTTC. Amino acid sequence: CASSLNTGAYNEQFF. This rearrangement joins TRBV7-3 to TRBJ2-1; maybe TRBD2 (6 bases). Trimming cost V 1 base and J 4 bases, with 11 bases left between them. Germline values: CDR1 SGHTA, CDR2 FQGTGA. The CDR3 runs to 15 residues.

The V call is TRBV7-2, the J call TRBJ2-3; D is ambiguous. V lost 5 bases, J lost 6 bases, and 6 bases lay in between. The germline CDR1 and CDR2 sequences are SGHTA and FQGNSA. This CDR3 spans 11 amino acids. The CDR3 bases are TGTGCCAGCAGCCCCGACGATACGCAGTATTTT. Protein sequence: CASSPDDTQYF. The full variable domain, rest sourced from reference TRBV7-2 and TRBJ2-3, is GAGVSQSPSNKVTEKGKDVELRCDPISGHTALYWYRQSLGQGLEFLIYFQGNSAPDKSGLPSDRFSAERTGGSVSTLTIQRTQQEDSAVYLCASSPDDTQYFGPGTRLTVL.

Ten or more counts support this clonotype. J is TRBJ2-1 and V is TRBV20-1; 10 nucleotides align to TRBD2. The CDR3 contains 13 residues. The J segment lost 8 bases and the V segment lost 6 bases, leaving 7 bases of the junction unmatched. Per germline, CDR1 DFQATT and CDR2 SNEGSKA (reference sequence). The CDR3 here is CSAPSGGGYEQFF. The CDR3, as DNA: TGCAGTGCCCCTAGCGGGGGTGGCTATGAGCAGTTCTTC.

This clonotype was seen many times. This chain uses TRBV7-6 with TRBJ2-5, with TRBD2 matching 8 bases. V shed 3 bases and J 2 bases; nucleotides not matched to a gene: 11. CDR1 is SGHVS, CDR2 FNYEAQ, per germline. The CDR3 is made up of 17 amino acids. CDR3 coding DNA: TGTGCCAGCAGCTTGGGGGTGGCGGGAGGCTTACAAGAGACCCAGTACTTC. Translated: CASSLGVAGGLQETQYF.

This clonotype was observed a handful of times. V is TRBV3-1 and J is TRBJ2-5; tentative D call: TRBD2 (5 bases). CDR1 LGHDT and CDR2 YNNKEL come from the germline V gene (reference sequence). V was clipped by 4 bases and J by 5 bases, with 20 bases between them. The CDR3 has 16 residues. The CDR3: CASSPGFRPSGETQYF. The CDR3 DNA reads as TGTGCCAGCAGCCCTGGCTTCAGGCCCTCGGGGGAGACCCAGTACTTC.

There are many counts of this clonotype. The CDR3 DNA reads as TGTGCCAGCAGCTACGGACAGCTCCTACTATCCGAGCAGTACTTC. Its translation: CASSYGQLLLSEQYF. This sequence joins TRBV7-9 and TRBJ2-7; D is perhaps TRBD1 (6 bases). This CDR3 region has 15 residues. Trimming pared 4 bases from V and 6 bases from J, leaving 19 bases between. Germline CDR1 SEHNR, CDR2 FQNEAQ (reference sequence).

This rearrangement joins TRBV11-2 to TRBJ2-7, with 12 bases lining up with TRBD2. J gave up 0 bases and V 3 bases, and 3 bases lay outside the gene matches. Germline V gene sequence: CDR1 SGHAT, CDR2 FQNNGV. The CDR3 is 16 amino acids. The CDR3 sequence is CASSFGLAGLSYEQYF. The DNA of the CDR3 is TGTGCCAGCAGCTTCGGACTAGCGGGACTCTCCTACGAGCAGTACTTC.

This clonotype was found a few times. V is TRBV20-1 and J is TRBJ1-6; possibly TRBD1 for D (6 bases). The length of the CDR3 is 21 residues. The germline V gene has CDR1 DFQATT and CDR2 SNEGSKA (reference sequence). Trimming left V 0 bases short and J 5 bases short, with 29 bases between. The CDR3 protein is CSARDGNRVFLGLDNNSPLHF. CDR3 nucleotide sequence: TGCAGTGCTAGAGATGGGAACAGGGTCTTTCTAGGTTTAGACAATAATTCACCCCTCCACTTT.

This chain joins TRBV29-1 and TRBJ1-2; weak D call: TRBD1 (5 bases). Germline V gives CDR1 SQVTM, CDR2 ANQGSEA. Between the trimmed V and J ends, which lost 4 bases and 0 bases, there was a span of 6 bases. The length of the CDR3 is 12 residues. The CDR3 region is CSVAQANYGYTF. CDR3 DNA sequence: TGCAGCGTTGCACAGGCTAACTATGGCTACACCTTC.

This clonotype was seen a handful of times. The J gene is TRBJ2-3, the V gene TRBV7-9; D gene ambiguous. The CDR3 spans 14 residues. V dropped 8 bases and J dropped 4 bases, with 16 bases sitting between them. CDR1 SEHNR and CDR2 FQNEAQ come from the germline V gene (reference sequence). The CDR3, as DNA: TGTGCCAGCTCAAACGAAGGGATCTCAGATACGCAGTATTTT. It yields the protein CASSNEGISDTQYF.

The chain is built from TRBV30 and TRBJ1-1; possible D gene TRBD1, 5 bases. The CDR3 is 14 amino acids. V lost 2 bases to trimming and J lost 0 bases, with 10 bases between them. Germline lookup yields CDR1 GTSNPN and CDR2 SVGIG (reference sequence). The CDR3 spells CAWSMGTMNTEAFF. The DNA for the CDR3 is TGTGCCTGGAGTATGGGGACTATGAACACTGAAGCTTTCTTT.

This clonotype came up a few times. V usage is TRBV6-5 and J usage is TRBJ2-7; 7 bases match TRBD2. The CDR3 contains 15 residues. Looked up from germline, CDR1 is MNHEY and CDR2 is SVGAGI. Unmatched junction bases numbered 6, after V lost 0 bases and J lost 4 bases. CDR3 sequence (DNA): TGTGCCAGCAGTTACTCGGGAGGGAATGGATACGAGCAGTACTTC. Encoded protein: CASSYSGGNGYEQYF.

This clonotype was detected only a few times. The genes are TRBV7-2 and TRBJ2-7; unclear D gene. The CDR3 sequence is 13 residues long. Germline loops: CDR1 SGHTA, CDR2 FQGNSA. V was trimmed by 0 bases and J by 7 bases, leaving 10 bases between them. In DNA, the CDR3 is TGTGCCAGCAGCTTAGCTGGGCGGTGGGAGCAGTACTTC. Residues: CASSLAGRWEQYF.

This chain uses TRBV6-1 with TRBJ1-2; perhaps TRBD1 as D (5 bases). Germline V gives CDR1 MNHNS, CDR2 SASEGT. V was clipped by 6 bases and J by 8 bases, with 16 bases between them. The CDR3 is made up of 13 amino acids. CDR3 protein: CASSSDKVRGYTF. The CDR3 DNA reads TGTGCCAGCAGCTCGGACAAGGTCCGCGGCTACACCTTC.

V gene TRBV4-2 combines with J gene TRBJ2-2, with D perhaps TRBD1 or TRBD2 (6 bases each). This CDR3 has 18 amino acids. Germline V CDR1 and CDR2: LGHNA, YNFKEQ. The ends were cut back, 1 base at V and 1 base at J, with 16 bases in the middle. CDR3 loop: CASSQGGGLGENTGELFF. The CDR3 DNA sequence: TGTGCCAGCAGCCAAGGAGGGGGGCTTGGTGAGAACACCGGGGAGCTGTTTTTT.

CDR3 DNA: TGTGCCAGCAGTTTTGGGACGGACATGGGGGTCCAAGAGACCCAGTACTTC. Translating it yields CASSFGTDMGVQETQYF. V and J are TRBV12-3 or TRBV12-4 and TRBJ2-5; TRBD1 or TRBD2 may be the D gene (5 bases each). The CDR3 consists of 17 residues. Trimming took 3 bases from V and 1 from J, leaving 18 bases between them.

The V gene is TRBV2, the J gene TRBJ2-7; 9 positions agree with TRBD2. The CDR3 extends over 14 amino acids. With V trimmed by 3 bases and J by 6 bases, 6 bases remained unmatched. Germline V lookup: CDR1 SNHLY, CDR2 FYNNEI. CDR3 in DNA: TGTGCCAGCAGTGAGGGACTAGCTACACGCGAGCAGTACTTC. This sequence encodes CASSEGLATREQYF. Full variable domain (remainder filled in from reference TRBV2 and TRBJ2-7): EPEVTQTPSHQVTQMGQEVILRCVPISNHLYFYWYRQILGQKVEFLVSFYNNEISEKSEIFDDQFSVERPDGSNFTLKIRSTKLEDSAMYFCASSEGLATREQYFGPGTRLTVT.

This clonotype appeared many times. This rearrangement joins TRBV10-3 to TRBJ1-2; D is perhaps TRBD1 (6 bases). Trimming took 8 bases from V and 0 from J, leaving 10 bases between them. This CDR3 is built from 13 residues. Germline V gene sequence: CDR1 ENHRY, CDR2 SYGVKD. The CDR3 spells CAIRDTANYGYTF. In DNA, the CDR3 is TGTGCCATCCGGGACACCGCTAACTATGGCTACACCTTC.

This chain links TRBV25-1 with TRBJ2-7; tentative D call: TRBD1 (5 bases). Germline CDR1 and CDR2: MGHDK and SYGVNS. V was pared by 1 base and J by 4 bases, with 14 bases between. This CDR3 region has 15 residues. The CDR3 coding sequence is TGTGCCAGCAGTGAATTAGGGGCGGCTATTTACGAGCAGTACTTC. Its protein product is CASSELGAAIYEQYF.

In its sample, this clonotype was seen many times. This chain joins TRBV7-2 and TRBJ2-1; 10 nucleotides align to TRBD2. V shed 5 bases, J shed 4 bases, and the junction held 8 bases outside the gene matches. This CDR3 has 16 amino acids. Germline V gene sequence: CDR1 SGHTA, CDR2 FQGNSA. CDR3 residues: CASSIPGLATYNEQFF. The DNA for the CDR3 is TGTGCCAGCAGCATTCCGGGACTAGCGACTTACAATGAGCAGTTCTTC.

The chain uses TRBV6-2 or TRBV6-3 and TRBJ2-7; D is unclear. Germline CDR1 reads MNHEY; CDR2 reads SVGEGT. Trimming took off 10 bases at V and 3 bases at J, with 16 bases between the two ends. This CDR3 is 13 amino acids long. The CDR3 region is CATTASMGYEQYF. DNA for the CDR3: TGTGCCACCACGGCAAGCATGGGCTACGAGCAGTACTTC.

V usage is TRBV24-1 and J usage is TRBJ2-3; TRBD2 is a possible D gene (6 bases). The CDR3 has 14 residues. Germline V lookup: CDR1 KGHDR, CDR2 SFDVKD. Trimming pared 5 bases from V and 5 bases from J, leaving 13 bases between. The CDR3 spells CATSGDWRGDTQYF. In DNA, the CDR3 is TGTGCCACCAGTGGGGACTGGCGCGGAGATACGCAGTATTTT.

V and J are TRBV7-9 and TRBJ2-2; maybe TRBD1 (6 bases). Germline V gives CDR1 SEHNR, CDR2 FQNEAQ (reference sequence). The CDR3 is 13 amino acids. Deletions cut 6 bases from V and 5 bases from J, with 10 bases between. Written as DNA, the CDR3 is TGTGCCAGCAGATATACAGGGACCGGGGAGCTGTTTTTT. Encoded protein: CASRYTGTGELFF.

This clonotype was seen at least ten times. The chain links TRBV6-5 to TRBJ2-1; D is unresolved. The CDR3 has 16 residues. Trimming cost V 7 bases and J 4 bases, with 20 bases left between them. Per germline, CDR1 MNHEY and CDR2 SVGAGI. CDR3 DNA sequence: TGTGCCAGCACTCCCACCGGGCTAGGAAGATACAATGAGCAGTTCTTC. This translates into CASTPTGLGRYNEQFF.

The rearrangement joins TRBV5-1 to TRBJ2-3, with 13 bases fitting TRBD2. The germline V gene encodes CDR1 SGHRS and CDR2 YFSETQ. This CDR3 region has 17 residues. Unmatched junction bases numbered 9, after V lost 4 bases and J lost 4 bases. CDR3 sequence: CASSPGLAGVGADTQYF. For the CDR3, the DNA is TGCGCCAGCAGCCCCGGACTAGCGGGAGTTGGTGCAGATACGCAGTATTTT.

This clonotype was found a few times. V usage is TRBV20-1 and J usage is TRBJ2-5; a possible D gene is TRBD2 (5 bases). Germline V CDR1 and CDR2: DFQATT, SNEGSKA (reference sequence). V was shortened by 3 bases and J by 4 bases, with 12 bases between the two germline ends. CDR3 length: 13 residues. The CDR3 reads CSASGRRRETQYF. The CDR3 DNA is TGCAGTGCTAGTGGGAGAAGGAGAGAGACCCAGTACTTC.